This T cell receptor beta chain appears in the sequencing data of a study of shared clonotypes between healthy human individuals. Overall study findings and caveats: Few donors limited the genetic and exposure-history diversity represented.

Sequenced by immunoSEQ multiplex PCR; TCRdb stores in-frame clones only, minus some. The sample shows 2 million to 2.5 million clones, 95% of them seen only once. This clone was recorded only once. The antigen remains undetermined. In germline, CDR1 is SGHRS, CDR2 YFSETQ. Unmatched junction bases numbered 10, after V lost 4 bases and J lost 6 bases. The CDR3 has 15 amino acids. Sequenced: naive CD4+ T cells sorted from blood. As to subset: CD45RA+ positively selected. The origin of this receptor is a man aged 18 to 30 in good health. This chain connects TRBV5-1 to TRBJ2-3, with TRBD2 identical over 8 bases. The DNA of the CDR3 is TGCGCCAGCAGCCTGGGTAATAGCGGGGTGGATACGCAGTATTTT. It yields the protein CASSLGNSGVDTQYF.